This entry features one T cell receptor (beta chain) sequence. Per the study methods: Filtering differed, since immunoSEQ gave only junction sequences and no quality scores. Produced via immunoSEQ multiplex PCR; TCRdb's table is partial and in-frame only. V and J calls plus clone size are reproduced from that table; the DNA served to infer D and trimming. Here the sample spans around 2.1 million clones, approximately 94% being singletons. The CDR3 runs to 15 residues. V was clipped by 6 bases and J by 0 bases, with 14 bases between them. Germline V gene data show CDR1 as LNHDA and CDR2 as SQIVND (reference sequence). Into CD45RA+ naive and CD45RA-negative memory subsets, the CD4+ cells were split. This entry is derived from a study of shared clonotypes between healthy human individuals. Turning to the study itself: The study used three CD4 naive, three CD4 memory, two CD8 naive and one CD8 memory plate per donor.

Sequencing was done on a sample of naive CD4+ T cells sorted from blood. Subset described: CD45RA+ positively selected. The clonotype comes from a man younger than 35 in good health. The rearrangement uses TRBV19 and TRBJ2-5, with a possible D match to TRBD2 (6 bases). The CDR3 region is CASSGQGGYQETQYF. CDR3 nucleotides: TGTGCCAGTAGCGGCCAGGGAGGTTACCAAGAGACCCAGTACTTC.